The rows below give T cell receptor beta chains drawn from one sample of a study of blood T cell repertoires in COVID-19. Sequenced by immunoSEQ multiplex PCR; TCRdb stores in-frame clones only, minus some. The data show over 75,000 clones, around 76% seen once. What was sequenced was peripheral blood. The receptors shown here come from a human donor in a cohort sampled during active COVID-19. The CDR3 runs from the conserved cysteine through the conserved F or W. The D gene is left open where the match is weak. Not every row has a clone size; where given, it reads once, few, many or a size class.

V gene,clone size,J gene,D gene,CDR3 DNA,CDR3 protein
TRBV24-1,NA,TRBJ2-3,TRBD2,TGTGCCACCAGTGTCGGGGGGGCGCAGTATTTT,CATSVGGAQYF
TRBV5-5,NA,TRBJ1-1,TRBD1,TGTGCCAGCAGCCTGGAGGGACAGATGAACACTGAAGCTTTCTTT,CASSLEGQMNTEAFF
TRBV7-6,NA,TRBJ2-7,NA,TGTGCCAGCAGCTTTGACAAGTCCTACGAGCAGTACTTC,CASSFDKSYEQYF
TRBV5-1,NA,TRBJ1-1,TRBD1,TGCGCCAGCAGCCCGGACAGGTCTGGCTATGAAGCTTTCTTT,CASSPDRSGYEAFF
TRBV18,NA,TRBJ1-6,TRBD1,TGTGCCAGCTCACCGGGACAGGGGGGAGGATGGTCACCCCTCCACTTT,CASSPGQGGGWSPLHF
TRBV12-3/TRBV12-4,NA,TRBJ1-1,NA,TGTGCCAGCACCCCTCAAGCCCGACTAGGGGCTTTCTTT,CASTPQARLGAFF
TRBV4-3,NA,TRBJ2-5,NA,TGCGCCAGCAGCCAAGACCAACCGGGTAGCCAAGAGACCCAGTACTTC,CASSQDQPGSQETQYF
TRBV28,NA,TRBJ1-2,TRBD1,TGTGCCAGCAGTTCGACAGGGTATGGCTACACCTTC,CASSSTGYGYTF
TRBV6-6,NA,TRBJ2-1,NA,TGTGCCAGCAGTTTGCCCCCCGGTAGGGGTGAGCAGTTCTTC,CASSLPPGRGEQFF
TRBV3-1/TRBV3-2,NA,TRBJ1-1,NA,TGTGCCAGCAGCCAGCCAGCGACCTTGACTGAAGCTTTCTTT,CASSQPATLTEAFF
TRBV11-2,NA,TRBJ2-3,TRBD1,TGTGCCAGCAGCGCGTACCCGACAGGGAGCACAGATACGCAGTATTTT,CASSAYPTGSTDTQYF
TRBV5-4,NA,TRBJ2-1,TRBD2,TGTGCCAGCACCAAAGATAGCGGGGTCGGTGAGCAGTTCTTC,CASTKDSGVGEQFF
TRBV2,NA,TRBJ2-3,TRBD2,TGTGCCAGCAGTGAAGCGCTCCCTAGCGGGGCCCTCACAGATACGCAGTATTTT,CASSEALPSGALTDTQYF
TRBV28,few,TRBJ1-1,NA,TGTGCCAGCAGTTGGGACATTAACACTGAAGCTTTCTTT,CASSWDINTEAFF
TRBV7-9,NA,TRBJ2-3,NA,TGTGCCAGCAGCTTTCAGTTAGATACGCAGTATTTT,CASSFQLDTQYF
TRBV7-2,NA,TRBJ1-4,NA,TGTGCCAGCAGCTTTGTTGCCGGGAGCGAAAAACTGTTTTTT,CASSFVAGSEKLFF
TRBV5-1,NA,TRBJ2-7,TRBD1,TGCGCCAGCAGTACGGGGACAGGGTATGAGCAGTACTTC,CASSTGTGYEQYF
TRBV7-8,NA,TRBJ1-4,TRBD1,TGTGCCAGCAGCTTAGTGCCAGGGGGGGAAAAACTGTTTTTT,CASSLVPGGEKLFF
TRBV11-3,NA,TRBJ1-2,NA,TGTGCCAGCAGCCCGGCGGGGGGAGAAAACTATGGCTACACCTTC,CASSPAGGENYGYTF
TRBV11-2,NA,TRBJ2-5,NA,TGTGCCAGCAGCTTAGTCAGGGGCCAAGAGACCCAGTACTTC,CASSLVRGQETQYF
TRBV7-2,NA,TRBJ2-1,TRBD2,TGTGCCAGCAGCTTAGATAGCGGGGGGGCCTATGAGCAGTTCTTC,CASSLDSGGAYEQFF
TRBV2,NA,TRBJ2-2,NA,TGTGCCAGTGGGGAGGAAGGGGAGCTGTTTTTT,CASGEEGELFF
TRBV4-1,NA,TRBJ1-2,TRBD1,TGCGCCAGCAGCCCCTACCCTCGGGACAGGGGGAACTATGGCTACACCTTC,CASSPYPRDRGNYGYTF
TRBV7-9,NA,TRBJ2-3,TRBD2,TGTGCCAGCAGCTTAGCCAGAGATTCGAGCGGGGAAAGCACAGATACGCAGTATTTT,CASSLARDSSGESTDTQYF
TRBV28,NA,TRBJ2-7,TRBD1,TGTGCCAGCAGCCTCGACAGGGATGAGCAGTACTTC,CASSLDRDEQYF
TRBV28,NA,TRBJ2-7,NA,TGTGCCAGCAGTTTGTCCAGGGTACTAATCTACGAGCAGTACTTC,CASSLSRVLIYEQYF
TRBV4-1,once,TRBJ2-1,TRBD1,TGCGCCAGCAGCCAAGATACAGGGGACAGCTCCTACAATGAGCAGTTCTTC,CASSQDTGDSSYNEQFF
TRBV7-3,once,TRBJ2-7,NA,TGTGCCAGCAGCTTTACAGGGTCTCCCTCCAGCGAGCAGTACTTC,CASSFTGSPSSEQYF
TRBV6-6,NA,TRBJ2-4,NA,TGTGCCAGCAGTCGCCGCCCTCTCGAACAGGGCCCCAAAAACATTCAGTACTTC,CASSRRPLEQGPKNIQYF
TRBV5-5,NA,TRBJ2-3,TRBD2,TGTGCCAGCAGCTTGGCCTGGGGGGGACCCCGAAGCACAGATACGCAGTATTTT,CASSLAWGGPRSTDTQYF
TRBV5-6,NA,TRBJ2-3,NA,TGTGCCAGCAACTCGATAGGGGGAATCATCGATACGCAGTATTTT,CASNSIGGIIDTQYF
TRBV6-5,few,TRBJ2-7,TRBD1,TGTGCCAGCAGGACGCCCGGGACAGGAGCCTACGAGCAGTACTTC,CASRTPGTGAYEQYF
TRBV5-1,NA,TRBJ2-3,NA,TGCGCCAGCAGCTTGGGGGGTACAGGGTCCCCAGATACGCAGTATTTT,CASSLGGTGSPDTQYF
TRBV7-9,NA,TRBJ1-1,NA,TGTGCCAGCAGCACAATCATGGCGAACACTGAAGCTTTCTTT,CASSTIMANTEAFF
TRBV19,few,TRBJ2-7,TRBD1,TGTGCCAGTGGCAGGGGGCCATACGAGCAGTACTTC,CASGRGPYEQYF
TRBV29-1,few,TRBJ2-7,TRBD1,TGCAGCGCAACGGGACAGGGGGTCTACGAGCAGTACTTC,CSATGQGVYEQYF
TRBV5-8,NA,TRBJ2-1,TRBD2,TGTGCCAGCAGCGCGGGACTAGCGGGGTACAATGAGCAGTTCTTC,CASSAGLAGYNEQFF
TRBV7-6,NA,TRBJ2-5,TRBD1,TGTGCCAGCAGCCACTTTTGGGACAGGGTGGGGGTGACCCAGTACTTC,CASSHFWDRVGVTQYF
TRBV6-5,once,TRBJ1-6,TRBD1,TGTGCCAGCAGTTACGGGACAGGGGCCTCACCCCTCCACTTT,CASSYGTGASPLHF
TRBV19,NA,TRBJ2-1,NA,TGTGCCAGTAGTCCCGAGGATGAGCAGTTCTTC,CASSPEDEQFF
TRBV5-1,once,TRBJ2-1,TRBD2,TGCGCCAGCAGCTTTGCGGGAGAAAACCTTGAGCAGTTCTTC,CASSFAGENLEQFF
TRBV30,few,TRBJ2-7,NA,TGTGCCTGGAGTGTGCCCAGTACCTCCTACGAGCAGTACTTC,CAWSVPSTSYEQYF
TRBV18,NA,TRBJ2-3,NA,TGTGCCAGCTCACCATGGAGGGACGTAGTCACAGATACGCAGTATTTT,CASSPWRDVVTDTQYF
TRBV6-2/TRBV6-3,NA,TRBJ1-1,TRBD1,TGTGCCAGCAGCCGCCGGGGACAGGGCCTGCGGACTGAAGCTTTCTTT,CASSRRGQGLRTEAFF
TRBV4-3,once,TRBJ2-1,NA,TGCGCCAGCAGCCAAGAAGAGGGCTACAATGAGCAGTTCTTC,CASSQEEGYNEQFF
TRBV6-5,NA,TRBJ2-3,TRBD1,TGTGCCAGCAGGAAACAGGGGGGCACAGATACGCAGTATTTT,CASRKQGGTDTQYF
TRBV11-3,NA,TRBJ2-3,NA,TGTGCCAGCAGCTTAGGGGCTTCGACAGATACGCAGTATTTT,CASSLGASTDTQYF
TRBV2,many,TRBJ2-7,NA,TGTGCCAGCAGCGAAGCGGCACAGGTTCCGTACGAGCAGTACTTC,CASSEAAQVPYEQYF
TRBV29-1,once,TRBJ1-5,NA,TGCAGCGTCGTCAGGGAGGGGCAGCCCCAGCATTTT,CSVVREGQPQHF
TRBV30,NA,TRBJ1-2,NA,TGTGCCTGGACTAGGGTTTGGGAGGGCTACACCTTC,CAWTRVWEGYTF
TRBV28,NA,TRBJ1-3,NA,TGTGCCAGCAGCCTCCCAACCTACTCTGGAAACACCATATATTTT,CASSLPTYSGNTIYF
TRBV9,NA,TRBJ1-4,NA,TGTGCCAGCAGCGTTAAGGGGACGGGGGATGAAAAACTGTTTTTT,CASSVKGTGDEKLFF
TRBV24-1,NA,TRBJ1-5,NA,TGTGCCACCAGTGCCGGGGTTGGGCAGCCCCAGCATTTT,CATSAGVGQPQHF
TRBV4-3,NA,TRBJ2-3,NA,TGCGCCAGCAGCCAAGATGCAGGGCCAGATACGCAGTATTTT,CASSQDAGPDTQYF
TRBV19,NA,TRBJ1-1,NA,TGTGCCAGTGGGTTTTTGGCAGGGACTATGAACACTGAAGCTTTCTTT,CASGFLAGTMNTEAFF